One and the same sample provided the 32 T cell receptor beta chains below, sequenced in a study of beta chain features in type 1 diabetes. The sequenced template was cDNA made from the entire isolated RNA. Using immunoSEQ multiplex PCR, the repertoire was profiled, and TCRdb retains in-frame clones only, with some absent. The sample lists approximately 23,000 clones, over 60% occurring once. The sequenced material came from Tregs from blood. The receptors were sampled from a woman in her forties in good health.

This clone was found once. V and J are TRBV5-1 and TRBJ2-5; 8 bases map to TRBD2. This CDR3 contains 15 residues. Trimming cost V 6 bases and J 1 base; bases outside gene matches: 8. The germline V gene has CDR1 SGHRS and CDR2 YFSETQ. CDR3 DNA: TGCGCCAGCAACCCCGGACTAGCTACCCAAGAGACCCAGTACTTC. Translated: CASNPGLATQETQYF.

V and J are TRBV19 and TRBJ2-3; D may be TRBD2 (6 bases). V was cut by 5 bases and J by 7 bases, with 16 bases left in between. The CDR3 loop spans 14 amino acids. Germline V gene sequence: CDR1 LNHDA, CDR2 SQIVND (reference sequence). This CDR3 is CASSSAGSTHTQYF. CDR3 nucleotides: TGTGCCAGTAGTTCTGCGGGGTCCACTCATACGCAGTATTTT.

The chain carries TRBV7-9 and TRBJ1-5; a possible D gene is TRBD1 (6 bases). V was pared by 1 base and J by 5 bases, with 15 bases between. The CDR3 is 16 amino acids. CDR1 and CDR2 from the germline V gene are SEHNR and FQNEAQ (reference sequence). CDR3 sequence: CASSLGGGGSYQPQHF. Written as DNA, the CDR3 is TGTGCCAGCAGCTTAGGCGGGGGGGGCAGCTATCAGCCCCAGCATTTT. The whole variable domain, filled in from reference TRBV7-9 and TRBJ1-5, reads DTGVSQNPRHKITKRGQNVTFRCDPISEHNRLYWYRQTLGQGPEFLTYFQNEAQLEKSRLLSDRFSAERPKGSFSTLEIQRTEQGDSAMYLCASSLGGGGSYQPQHFGDGTRLSIL.

This chain joins TRBV9 and TRBJ2-3; no clear D gene. V dropped 4 bases and J dropped 0 bases, with 9 bases sitting between them. Germline CDR1 and CDR2: SGDLS and YYNGEE. This CDR3 is built from 14 residues. CDR3 nucleotide sequence: TGTGCCAGCAGCAAGCGTCCGAGCACAGATACGCAGTATTTT. Protein sequence: CASSKRPSTDTQYF.

The V call is TRBV15, the J call TRBJ2-7; tentative D call: TRBD1 (6 bases). There are 14 residues in the CDR3. Trimming took off 0 bases at V and 4 bases at J, with 10 bases between the two ends. Germline lookup yields CDR1 LNHNV and CDR2 YYDKDF (reference sequence). The CDR3 bases are TGTGCCACCAGCAGAGATGGGGGCTCTTACGAGCAGTACTTC. This encodes CATSRDGGSYEQYF.

This clone was detected once. J is TRBJ1-2 and V is TRBV5-1; 9 bases map to TRBD1. V dropped 3 bases and J dropped 3; count of bases not matched to a gene: 3. The CDR3 consists of 14 residues. The germline CDR1 and CDR2 sequences are SGHRS and YFSETQ. CDR3 loop: CASSWGDRDYGYTF. The CDR3 DNA is TGCGCCAGCAGCTGGGGGGACAGGGACTATGGCTACACCTTC.

The chain combines TRBV7-8 with TRBJ1-6; a possible D gene is TRBD1 (5 bases). CDR3 length: 18 amino acids. Germline V gene lookup returns CDR1 SGHVS and CDR2 FQNEAQ. The ends were cut back, 0 bases at V and 7 bases at J, with 19 bases in the middle. The CDR3 nucleotides are TGTGCCAGCAGCTTAGCAGGGGTAGCCCTTAGCCACAATTCACCCCTCCACTTT. Translation: CASSLAGVALSHNSPLHF.

A few counts support this clone. J is TRBJ1-2 and V is TRBV10-3; D is possibly TRBD1 (5 bases). The CDR3 spans 13 residues. Trimming took off 7 bases at V and 3 bases at J, with 12 bases between the two ends. The germline gives CDR1 ENHRY, CDR2 SYGVKD. CDR3: CAIMGGNDYGYTF. CDR3 nucleotide sequence: TGTGCCATCATGGGGGGGAACGACTATGGCTACACCTTC.

This chain links TRBV6-1 with TRBJ2-1, with TRBD2 as a possible D gene (6 bases). CDR3 size: 12 residues. Deletions cut 2 bases from V and 15 bases from J, with 14 bases between. CDR1 and CDR2 from the germline V gene are MNHNS and SASEGT. The CDR3 nucleotides are TGTGCCAGCAGTGAACGGGGCGGGGAACGGTTCTTC. It is translated as CASSERGGERFF.

The chain joins TRBV19 to TRBJ2-4; TRBD1 agrees at 7 bases. J lost 7 bases, V lost 2 bases, and 11 bases had no gene match. This CDR3 comprises 16 residues. The germline V gene has CDR1 LNHDA and CDR2 SQIVND (reference sequence). This CDR3 is CASSIRPETGMNIQYF. For the CDR3, the DNA is TGTGCCAGTAGTATAAGACCAGAGACAGGGATGAACATTCAGTACTTC. The variable domain in full, completed from reference TRBV19 and TRBJ2-4, reads DGGITQSPKYLFRKEGQNVTLSCEQNLNHDAMYWYRQDPGQGLRLIYYSQIVNDFQKGDIAEGYSVSREKKESFPLTVTSAQKNPTAFYLCASSIRPETGMNIQYFGAGTRLSVL.

V and J are TRBV29-1 and TRBJ2-7, with 10 bases that match TRBD1. V was pared by 6 bases and J by 5 bases, with 10 bases of the junction left unmatched. The CDR3 has 14 amino acids. Germline V gene sequence: CDR1 SQVTM, CDR2 ANQGSEA. CDR3 sequence reads: CSVEPGQGSHEQYF. The CDR3 DNA reads TGCAGCGTAGAACCGGGACAGGGGTCTCACGAGCAGTACTTC.

This clone was observed a few times. V usage is TRBV7-2 and J usage is TRBJ1-6; D remains ambiguous. The CDR3 loop spans 16 amino acids. Germline V gives CDR1 SGHTA, CDR2 FQGNSA. V was trimmed by 2 bases and J by 0 bases, leaving 8 bases between them. CDR3 sequence reads: CASSLIPSSYNSPLHF. The CDR3 nucleotides are TGTGCCAGCAGCTTAATACCCAGCTCCTATAATTCACCCCTCCACTTT.

The CDR3 loop reads CASSLALAGGETQYF. The CDR3, as DNA: TGTGCCAGCAGCTTAGCTCTAGCGGGCGGAGAGACCCAGTACTTC. This chain links TRBV7-2 with TRBJ2-5; the match to TRBD2 covers 8 bases. J was trimmed by 4 bases and V by 0 bases; bases with no gene match: 4. Germline lookup yields CDR1 SGHTA and CDR2 FQGNSA. This CDR3 spans 15 amino acids.

The chain is built from TRBV5-1 and TRBJ2-2; 10 bases match TRBD2. The CDR3 loop spans 15 amino acids. Germline V gene sequence: CDR1 SGHRS, CDR2 YFSETQ. V lost 4 bases to trimming and J lost 5 bases; unmatched junction nucleotides: 5. The CDR3 sequence: CASSLLAGSTGELFF. CDR3 bases: TGCGCCAGCAGCCTACTAGCGGGATCTACCGGGGAGCTGTTTTTT. The full variable domain, its missing parts supplied by reference TRBV5-1 and TRBJ2-2, is KAGVTQTPRYLIKTRGQQVTLSCSPISGHRSVSWYQQTPGQGLQFLFEYFSETQRNKGNFPGRFSGRQFSNSRSEMNVSTLELGDSALYLCASSLLAGSTGELFFGEGSRLTVL.

V and J are TRBV6-5 and TRBJ2-2, with TRBD2 matching 9 bases. Germline V gene sequence: CDR1 MNHEY, CDR2 SVGAGI. Losses at the gene ends were 7 bases for V and 2 bases for J; bases not matched to a gene: 5. The CDR3 length is 15 residues. The CDR3 region is CASKAGGVNTGELFF. In DNA, the CDR3 is TGTGCCAGCAAAGCGGGGGGTGTAAACACCGGGGAGCTGTTTTTT.

The table lists this clone with a few counts. This chain joins TRBV7-2 and TRBJ2-2, with TRBD2 identical over 11 bases. The CDR3 length is 16 residues. Germline lookup yields CDR1 SGHTA and CDR2 FQGNSA. The V segment lost 10 bases and the J segment 7 bases; nucleotides outside the gene matches: 14. The CDR3 DNA follows: TGTGCCACCACCATAGTAGCGGGGGGGTTCGTCGGGGAGCTGTTTTTT. The encoded protein is CATTIVAGGFVGELFF.

The V call is TRBV6-6, the J call TRBJ1-1; 9 bases line up with TRBD1. CDR1 and CDR2 from the germline V gene are MNHNY and SVGAGI (reference sequence). CDR3 length equals 14 residues. Trimming cost V 4 bases and J 5 bases; bases outside gene matches: 5. The CDR3 nucleotides are TGTGCCAGCAGTTTACAGGGGGCTGGTACTGAAGCTTTCTTT. Its translation is CASSLQGAGTEAFF.

The V gene is TRBV6-1, the J gene TRBJ2-6; TRBD2 agrees at 7 bases. CDR1 MNHNS and CDR2 SASEGT come from the germline V gene. The CDR3 is made up of 15 amino acids. V shed 6 bases, J shed 0 bases, and the junction held 2 bases outside the gene matches. The CDR3 loop is CASRGGSSGANVLTF. CDR3 DNA sequence: TGTGCCAGCAGGGGAGGGAGCTCTGGGGCCAACGTCCTGACTTTC.

This clone was seen more than once but under ten times. The chain joins TRBV18 to TRBJ2-2; D is uncertain. Deletions cut 6 bases from V and 5 bases from J, with 13 bases between. The CDR3 runs to 14 residues. Germline CDR1 and CDR2: KGHSH and LQKENI. CDR3 sequence: CASSPDGGTGELFF. Here the CDR3 DNA reads TGTGCCAGCTCGCCGGATGGCGGAACCGGGGAGCTGTTTTTT. Supplemented by reference TRBV18 and TRBJ2-2, the full variable domain reads NAGVMQNPRHLVRRRGQEARLRCSPMKGHSHVYWYRQLPEEGLKFMVYLQKENIIDESGMPKERFSAEFPKEGPSILRIQQVVRGDSAAYFCASSPDGGTGELFFGEGSRLTVL.

V gene TRBV2 combines with J gene TRBJ2-5; perhaps TRBD2 as D (5 bases). V shed 4 bases and J shed 2 bases, with 20 bases lying between them. The CDR3 covers 17 residues. Germline assignment: CDR1 SNHLY and CDR2 FYNNEI. CDR3 sequence (DNA): TGTGCCAGCAGTGTCGAGGGCCTTCGGGGAAAACAAGAGACCCAGTACTTC. Amino acid sequence: CASSVEGLRGKQETQYF.

This chain connects TRBV18 to TRBJ2-2; TRBD2 might be the D (6 bases). Trimming took 2 bases from V and 1 from J, leaving 11 bases between them. This CDR3 comprises 16 residues. Germline V lookup: CDR1 KGHSH, CDR2 LQKENI. Here the CDR3 DNA reads TGTGCCAGCTCACCAATAGGAGGGAAGAACACCGGGGAGCTGTTTTTT. Its protein is CASSPIGGKNTGELFF.

The chain recombines TRBV6-1 with TRBJ1-5; TRBD1 matches 7 bases. CDR1 and CDR2 from the germline V gene are MNHNS and SASEGT. V lost 4 bases to trimming and J lost 7 bases; unmatched junction nucleotides: 7. This CDR3 comprises 14 residues. In DNA form, the CDR3 reads TGTGCCAGCAGTGCAGGGGGGAGAGGACAGCCCCAGCATTTT. It specifies CASSAGGRGQPQHF.

This clone has more than one count but fewer than ten. The V call is TRBV5-5, the J call TRBJ1-5; D remains unclear. The germline V gene has CDR1 SGHKS and CDR2 YYEKEE (reference sequence). The CDR3 loop spans 14 amino acids. Trimming removed 2 bases from V and 5 bases from J, with 11 bases in between. CDR3 protein: CASSFGLMYQPQHF. The CDR3 nucleotides read TGTGCCAGCAGCTTCGGACTGATGTATCAGCCCCAGCATTTT.

About this clone: Other DNA sequences of this sample code for an identical CDR3. The chain carries TRBV5-1 and TRBJ2-5; TRBD2 agrees at 8 bases. CDR3 size: 14 residues. V lost 4 bases to trimming and J lost 5 bases; unmatched junction nucleotides: 7. Germline CDR1 SGHRS, CDR2 YFSETQ. The CDR3 protein is CASSLGTSLETQYF. As DNA, the CDR3 is TGCGCCAGCAGCCTCGGGACTAGTCTGGAGACCCAGTACTTC. The variable domain in full, completed from reference TRBV5-1 and TRBJ2-5, reads KAGVTQTPRYLIKTRGQQVTLSCSPISGHRSVSWYQQTPGQGLQFLFEYFSETQRNKGNFPGRFSGRQFSNSRSEMNVSTLELGDSALYLCASSLGTSLETQYFGPGTRLLVL.

In its sample, this clone was seen a few times. The chain employs TRBV29-1 and TRBJ2-7; D is possibly TRBD1 (6 bases). The germline gives CDR1 SQVTM, CDR2 ANQGSEA. The CDR3 spans 13 residues. Trimming shortened V by 6 bases and J by 2 bases, and 14 bases separated the two germline ends. The CDR3 DNA follows: TGCAGCGTCAAGGAGGACAGACCCTACGAGCAGTACTTC. Translating gives CSVKEDRPYEQYF.

This clone was counted a few times. The CDR3 is CASSLVGRYNEQFF. The CDR3 DNA sequence: TGTGCCAGCAGCTTAGTTGGGAGATACAATGAGCAGTTCTTC. The V call is TRBV7-2, the J call TRBJ2-1; D is possibly TRBD2 (5 bases). Germline V lookup: CDR1 SGHTA, CDR2 FQGNSA. V was trimmed by 1 base and J by 4 bases, leaving 8 bases between them. The CDR3 has 14 residues.

The rearrangement joins TRBV13 to TRBJ2-1; possible D gene TRBD2, 6 bases. The CDR3 is 16 residues long. V lost 4 bases, J lost 0 bases, and 13 bases lay in between. Germline loops: CDR1 PRHDT, CDR2 FYEKMQ (reference sequence). CDR3 in DNA: TGTGCCAGCAGCTGGGACTTCAAAAGCTCCTACAATGAGCAGTTCTTC. It encodes CASSWDFKSSYNEQFF.

The chain has TRBV6-4 and TRBJ1-1; perhaps TRBD1 as D (6 bases). Germline values: CDR1 MRHNA, CDR2 SNTAGT. CDR3 length: 13 residues. Deletions cut 5 bases from V and 1 base from J, with 8 bases between. The CDR3 loop is CASSRDKNTEAFF. The DNA for the CDR3 is TGTGCCAGCAGTAGGGACAAGAACACTGAAGCTTTCTTT.

The rearrangement uses TRBV9 and TRBJ2-3, with a weak D call TRBD2 (6 bases). The CDR3 totals 16 residues. Germline lookup yields CDR1 SGDLS and CDR2 YYNGEE. Trimming stripped 2 bases from V and 1 base from J, with 14 bases between. The CDR3 sequence: CASSVGVAAGTDTQYF. The CDR3 bases are TGTGCCAGCAGCGTCGGTGTAGCGGCCGGCACAGATACGCAGTATTTT.

The DNA for the CDR3 is TGTGCCAGCAGTGAACCAGGGAAGTTTAGGAATGAGCAGTTCTTC. This encodes CASSEPGKFRNEQFF. V gene TRBV6-1 combines with J gene TRBJ2-1, with a weak D call TRBD1 (5 bases). V lost 2 bases, J lost 7 bases, and 15 bases lay in between. Germline V lookup: CDR1 MNHNS, CDR2 SASEGT. This CDR3 is 15 amino acids long.

In this sample, this clone turned up a few times. The rearrangement links TRBV7-8 to TRBJ1-1, with 10 bases aligning to TRBD1. Germline V CDR1 and CDR2: SGHVS, FQNEAQ. J gave up 4 bases and V 5 bases, and 1 base lay outside the gene matches. This CDR3 contains 13 residues. The CDR3 bases are TGTGCCAGCAGCCGGACAGGGGGCACTGAAGCTTTCTTT. This codes for CASSRTGGTEAFF.

This rearrangement joins TRBV5-1 to TRBJ1-1; 7 bases align to TRBD1. CDR3 length: 13 residues. J gave up 3 bases and V 5 bases, and 4 bases lay outside the gene matches. Per germline, CDR1 SGHRS and CDR2 YFSETQ. CDR3 amino acids: CASSYRGDTEAFF. The CDR3 DNA follows: TGCGCCAGCAGTTACAGGGGAGACACTGAAGCTTTCTTT.